One sample yielded the 21 T cell receptor beta chains listed below, sequenced in a study of T cell responses to AZD1222 COVID-19 vaccine. Profiled with immunoSEQ multiplex PCR; TCRdb holds only in-frame clones, not every one. The repertoire holds some 150,000 clones, 92% seen once, with around 3.8% in the top ten. Sequenced material: peripheral blood, taken on day 0 of AZD1222 vaccination. The receptors shown here come from an adult in good health.

The chain has TRBV9 and TRBJ2-1; 9 bases are a match to TRBD1. The CDR3 covers 16 residues. The germline V gene encodes CDR1 SGDLS and CDR2 YYNGEE. Unmatched junction bases numbered 8, after V lost 0 bases and J lost 7 bases. The CDR3 DNA reads as TGTGCCAGCAGCGTAGGTTCCCGGGACAGGGTTAATGAGCAGTTCTTC. Its translation is CASSVGSRDRVNEQFF.

The chain recombines TRBV19 with TRBJ1-1; D may be TRBD1 (6 bases). This CDR3 is 12 amino acids long. In germline, CDR1 is LNHDA, CDR2 SQIVND (reference sequence). Trimming cost V 3 bases and J 10 bases, with 12 bases left between them. The DNA of the CDR3 is TGTGCCAGTAGTATTCTGGGGGCGGCAGCTTTCTTT. This gives the protein CASSILGAAAFF.

This chain connects TRBV6-5 to TRBJ1-5; D uncertain. Trimming removed 6 bases at V and 1 base at J, with 7 bases between. This CDR3 has 13 amino acids. The germline V gene encodes CDR1 MNHEY and CDR2 SVGAGI. The CDR3 region is CASRGQSNQPQHF. CDR3 DNA sequence: TGTGCCAGCAGGGGCCAGAGCAATCAGCCCCAGCATTTT.

The rearrangement links TRBV28 to TRBJ1-2; D might be TRBD1 (5 bases). The V and J ends lost 3 bases and 0 bases respectively, with 11 bases between them. The V gene's germline CDR1 is MDHEN and CDR2 SYDVKM. The CDR3 spans 15 residues. The CDR3, as DNA: TGTGCCAGCAGTTTTCGGGGCGTAGCTAACTATGGCTACACCTTC. It yields the protein CASSFRGVANYGYTF.

The chain joins TRBV6-5 to TRBJ1-2; D might be TRBD1 (6 bases). V was trimmed by 2 bases and J by 4 bases, leaving 8 bases between them. This CDR3 spans 13 amino acids. Germline CDR1 MNHEY, CDR2 SVGAGI. CDR3 bases: TGTGCCAGCAGTTACACCAGGGGCTATGGCTACACCTTC. It translates to CASSYTRGYGYTF.

The chain recombines TRBV4-3 with TRBJ2-7; 9 bases fit TRBD1. This CDR3 comprises 15 residues. Germline V gene sequence: CDR1 LGHNA, CDR2 YSLEER. With 0 bases clipped from V and 7 bases from J, the junction kept 7 bases outside the gene matches. This chain's CDR3 is CASSQDWTGEPEQYF. In nucleotides, the CDR3 is TGCGCCAGCAGCCAAGATTGGACAGGGGAACCTGAGCAGTACTTC.

The chain links TRBV7-3 to TRBJ2-1; D is possibly TRBD2 (6 bases). V shed 6 bases and J shed 1 base, with 19 bases lying between them. The CDR3 is made up of 17 amino acids. Germline values: CDR1 SGHTA, CDR2 FQGTGA. CDR3 amino acids: CASSSLPGLGSYNEQFF. The CDR3, as DNA: TGTGCCAGCAGTTCTCTTCCGGGACTGGGGTCCTACAATGAGCAGTTCTTC.

V is TRBV27 and J is TRBJ1-5; 10 bases map to TRBD1. Germline trimming cut 5 bases from V and 2 bases from J; bases unmatched to any gene: 12. Germline lookup yields CDR1 MNHEY and CDR2 SMNVEV (reference sequence). CDR3 length: 18 residues. The DNA of the CDR3 is TGTGCCAGCAGTCCTCCGGGACAGGGGACTGGCGGCAATCAGCCCCAGCATTTT. This gives the protein CASSPPGQGTGGNQPQHF.

This clone has just a few counts. The rearrangement uses TRBV27 and TRBJ2-2, with 7 nucleotides matching TRBD2. Germline V gives CDR1 MNHEY, CDR2 SMNVEV (reference sequence). This CDR3 region has 17 residues. V lost 2 bases and J lost 4; bases outside the gene matches: 10. In DNA form, the CDR3 reads TGTGCCAGCAGTTTAGGGACTACACTGGATAGCACCGGGGAGCTGTTTTTT. This codes for CASSLGTTLDSTGELFF.

This clone was counted a single time. The V gene is TRBV19, the J gene TRBJ1-6, with D perhaps TRBD1 (6 bases). V gave up 7 bases and J gave up 10 bases, with 14 bases separating them. CDR1 is LNHDA, CDR2 SQIVND, per germline (reference sequence). This CDR3 has 13 residues. CDR3 in DNA: TGTGCCAGTACCCCGGGGGGGCAATCACCCCTCCACTTT. Protein sequence: CASTPGGQSPLHF.

The J gene is TRBJ2-7, the V gene TRBV7-8; 10 bases line up with TRBD1. Germline CDR1 reads SGHVS; CDR2 reads FQNEAQ. The trim removed 0 bases at V and 6 bases at J, leaving 5 bases unmatched. The CDR3 is 15 residues long. This CDR3 reads CASSLAWDRGSEQYF. CDR3 DNA sequence: TGTGCCAGCAGCTTAGCCTGGGACAGGGGCTCCGAGCAGTACTTC.

This clone was seen a handful of times. CDR3: CASSLARRSTYGYTF. CDR3 nucleotide sequence: TGTGCCAGCAGCTTAGCCCGGCGGAGTACCTATGGCTACACCTTC. This chain connects TRBV7-2 to TRBJ1-2; D unresolved. The CDR3 is 15 residues long. The V end was cut by 0 bases, the J end by 4 bases, with 12 bases between. Per germline, CDR1 SGHTA and CDR2 FQGNSA.

The V call is TRBV12-3 or TRBV12-4, the J call TRBJ2-3; no definite D call. V shed 7 bases and J shed 4 bases, with 12 bases lying between them. The CDR3 has 13 residues. CDR3 residues: CASTLNWADTQYF. CDR3 nucleotide sequence: TGTGCCAGCACACTGAATTGGGCAGATACGCAGTATTTT.

This chain connects TRBV3-1 (or the pseudogene TRBV3-2) to TRBJ2-5; D not resolved. This CDR3 contains 12 residues. CDR1 and CDR2 from the germline V gene are LGHDT and YNNKEL (reference sequence). V lost 0 bases, J lost 5 bases, and 4 bases lay in between. The CDR3 bases are TGTGCCAGCAGCCAAGATTACGAGACCCAGTACTTC. Translation gives CASSQDYETQYF.

J is TRBJ2-1 and V is TRBV6-4, with 11 bases identical to TRBD2. This CDR3 is built from 16 residues. J gave up 5 bases and V 0 bases, and 3 bases lay outside the gene matches. CDR1 MRHNA and CDR2 SNTAGT come from the germline V gene. CDR3: CASSDSGTSGHNEQFF. The CDR3 DNA sequence: TGTGCCAGCAGTGACTCGGGGACTAGCGGCCACAATGAGCAGTTCTTC.

The genes are TRBV5-4 and TRBJ2-1, with 7 positions matching TRBD1. The CDR3 contains 14 residues. Germline CDR1 SGHNT, CDR2 YYREEE (reference sequence). V lost 1 base and J lost 2; bases outside the gene matches: 0. In DNA, the CDR3 is TGTGCCAGCAGCTTGCAGGGGGCCTACAATGAGCAGTTCTTC. Amino acid sequence: CASSLQGAYNEQFF.

The genes are TRBV6-6 and TRBJ2-3, with D uncertain. CDR1 and CDR2 (germline): MNHNY, SVGAGI (reference sequence). This CDR3 is 12 amino acids long. V gave up 4 bases and J gave up 0 bases, with 2 bases separating them. The DNA of the CDR3 is TGTGCCAGCAGTTCAAGCACAGATACGCAGTATTTT. It codes for CASSSSTDTQYF.

This rearrangement joins TRBV7-2 to TRBJ2-7; D remains ambiguous. Germline CDR1 reads SGHTA; CDR2 reads FQGNSA. Trimming removed 3 bases from V and 6 bases from J, with 15 bases in between. This CDR3 has 14 amino acids. The CDR3 sequence is CASSFVRDRAEQYF. CDR3 DNA: TGTGCCAGCAGCTTCGTCCGAGACCGGGCCGAGCAGTACTTC.

The CDR3 region is CAWGDRGHRPQHF. For the CDR3, the DNA is TGTGCCTGGGGGGACAGGGGTCATCGGCCCCAGCATTTT. The chain carries TRBV30 and TRBJ1-5; 10 nucleotides line up with TRBD1. Germline values: CDR1 GTSNPN, CDR2 SVGIG (reference sequence). The CDR3 length is 13 residues. V lost 5 bases and J lost 9; bases outside the gene matches: 7.

The count of this clone is one. The J gene is TRBJ1-1, the V gene TRBV7-2, with a weak D call TRBD1 (6 bases). This CDR3 spans 14 amino acids. With 4 bases removed from V and 4 bases from J, the gap between germline ends came to 13 bases. Germline V lookup: CDR1 SGHTA, CDR2 FQGNSA. The CDR3, as DNA: TGTGCCAGCAGCTCACAGGGAGGTGGCACTGAAGCTTTCTTT. Translating it yields CASSSQGGGTEAFF.

This clone was detected once. The V and J genes are TRBV5-5 and TRBJ2-2, with 8 bases lining up with TRBD2. Germline-derived CDR1 and CDR2 are SGHKS and YYEKEE (reference sequence). This CDR3 contains 14 residues. V lost 4 bases and J lost 5; bases outside the gene matches: 4. CDR3 nucleotides: TGTGCCAGCAGCAGCGGGAGTGGGACCGGGGAGCTGTTTTTT. Translating gives CASSSGSGTGELFF.